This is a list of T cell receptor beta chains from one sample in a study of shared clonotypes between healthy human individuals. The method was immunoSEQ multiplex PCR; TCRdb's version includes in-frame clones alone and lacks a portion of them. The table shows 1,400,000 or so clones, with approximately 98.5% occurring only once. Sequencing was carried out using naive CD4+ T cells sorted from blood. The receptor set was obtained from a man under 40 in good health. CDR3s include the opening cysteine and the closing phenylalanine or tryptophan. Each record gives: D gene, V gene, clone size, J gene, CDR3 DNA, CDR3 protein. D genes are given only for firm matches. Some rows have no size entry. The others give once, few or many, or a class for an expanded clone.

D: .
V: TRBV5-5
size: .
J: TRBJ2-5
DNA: TGTGCCAGCAAAGTGGGTCTCCAAGAGACCCAGTACTTC
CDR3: CASKVGLQETQYF

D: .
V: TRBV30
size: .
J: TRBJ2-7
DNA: TGTGCCTGGAGTCTCGAAGTAAGCTACGAGCAGTACTTC
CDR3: CAWSLEVSYEQYF

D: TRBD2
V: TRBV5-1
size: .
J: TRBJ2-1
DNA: TGCGCCAGCAGCGACAGGGGACTAGCGAATGAGCAGTTCTTC
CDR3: CASSDRGLANEQFF

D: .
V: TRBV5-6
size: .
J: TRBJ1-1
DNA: TGTGCCAGCAGCTTGCGACCTGGGGGAGCTTTCTTT
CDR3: CASSLRPGGAFF

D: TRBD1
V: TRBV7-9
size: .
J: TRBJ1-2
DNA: TGTGCCAGCAGCCCTTGGACAGGGGCTAACTATGGCTACACCTTC
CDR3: CASSPWTGANYGYTF

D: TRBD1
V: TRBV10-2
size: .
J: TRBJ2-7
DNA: TGCGCCAGCAGGGGGACAGGGACCTACGAGCAGTACTTC
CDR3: CASRGTGTYEQYF

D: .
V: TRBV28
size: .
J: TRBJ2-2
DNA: TGTGCCAGCAGTTTATCACCCGTACCCTTCGGGGAGCTGTTTTTT
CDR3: CASSLSPVPFGELFF

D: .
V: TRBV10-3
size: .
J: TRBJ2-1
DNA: TGTGCCATCAGTGGCGGCAGGAGGGGCCTTAGCTCCTACAATGAGCAGTTCTTC
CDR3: CAISGGRRGLSSYNEQFF

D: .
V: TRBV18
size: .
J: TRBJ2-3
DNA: TGTGCCAGCTCCCCTGGGACATTAGATACGCAGTATTTT
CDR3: CASSPGTLDTQYF

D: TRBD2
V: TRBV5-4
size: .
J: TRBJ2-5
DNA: TGTGCCAGCAGCTCGACTAGCGGGGCGCTCCAAGAGACCCAGTACTTC
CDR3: CASSSTSGALQETQYF

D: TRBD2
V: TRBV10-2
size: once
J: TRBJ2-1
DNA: TGCGCCAGCAGTGAGATACTAGCGGGAGTGTCTTTTGTACCCTACAATGAGCAGTTCTTC
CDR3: CASSEILAGVSFVPYNEQFF

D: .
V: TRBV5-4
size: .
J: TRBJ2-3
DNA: TGTGCCAGCAGCTTGAGGACAGATACGCAGTATTTT
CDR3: CASSLRTDTQYF

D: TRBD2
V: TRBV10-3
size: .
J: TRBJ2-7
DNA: TGTGCCATCAGTGATCCTGCTAGCGGGGGCGAGCAGTACTTC
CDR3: CAISDPASGGEQYF

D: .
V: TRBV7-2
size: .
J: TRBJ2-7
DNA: TGTGCCAGCAGCCCTGGGACGTTGAGCTCCTACGAGCAGTACTTC
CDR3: CASSPGTLSSYEQYF

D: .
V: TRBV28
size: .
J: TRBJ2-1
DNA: TGTGCCAGCAGTCCCGGAGGCTCCTACAATGAGCAGTTCTTC
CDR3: CASSPGGSYNEQFF

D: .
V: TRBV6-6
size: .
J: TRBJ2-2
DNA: TGTGCCAGCAGTCAGCTTAGCCGAGGCGGGGAGCTGTTTTTT
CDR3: CASSQLSRGGELFF

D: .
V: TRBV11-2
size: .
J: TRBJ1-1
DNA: TGTGCCAGCAGGCAAAGAAAGCCGAACACTGAAGCTTTCTTT
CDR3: CASRQRKPNTEAFF

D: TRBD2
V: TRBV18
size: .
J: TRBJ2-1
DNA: TGTGCCAGCTCACCACTCCCGCCAGCGGGAGGGGTCTACAATGAGCAGTTCTTC
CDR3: CASSPLPPAGGVYNEQFF

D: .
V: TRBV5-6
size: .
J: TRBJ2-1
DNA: TGTGCCAGCAGCCGATTAGGTTACGAGCAGTTCTTC
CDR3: CASSRLGYEQFF

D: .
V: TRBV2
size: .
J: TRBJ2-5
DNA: TGTGCCAGCAGTGAAAGGTACAGACAAGAGACCCAGTACTTC
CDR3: CASSERYRQETQYF

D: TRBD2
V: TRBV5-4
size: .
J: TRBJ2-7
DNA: TGTGCCAGCAGCACCGCCACCCAAGGACTAGGAAAATACGAGCAGTACTTC
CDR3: CASSTATQGLGKYEQYF

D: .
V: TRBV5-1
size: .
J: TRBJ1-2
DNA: TGCGCCAGCAGCTTGGCGTCGGGCCTCTATGGCTACACCTTC
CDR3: CASSLASGLYGYTF

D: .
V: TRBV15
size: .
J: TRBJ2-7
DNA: TGTGCCACCAGCACGCATCGTAGGGTCAACGAGCAGTACTTC
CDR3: CATSTHRRVNEQYF

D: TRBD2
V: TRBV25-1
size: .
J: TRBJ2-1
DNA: TGTGCCAGCAGTGAAGAGGGCGGGAGGGGGGACAATGAGCAGTTCTTC
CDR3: CASSEEGGRGDNEQFF

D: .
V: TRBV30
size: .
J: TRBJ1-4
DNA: TGTGCCTGGAGCCGGCGAGGGTCAACTAATGAAAAACTGTTTTTT
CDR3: CAWSRRGSTNEKLFF

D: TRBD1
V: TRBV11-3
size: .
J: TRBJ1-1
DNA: TGTGCCAGCAGTCGAGGGGGCTCATCGAACACTGAAGCTTTCTTT
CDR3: CASSRGGSSNTEAFF